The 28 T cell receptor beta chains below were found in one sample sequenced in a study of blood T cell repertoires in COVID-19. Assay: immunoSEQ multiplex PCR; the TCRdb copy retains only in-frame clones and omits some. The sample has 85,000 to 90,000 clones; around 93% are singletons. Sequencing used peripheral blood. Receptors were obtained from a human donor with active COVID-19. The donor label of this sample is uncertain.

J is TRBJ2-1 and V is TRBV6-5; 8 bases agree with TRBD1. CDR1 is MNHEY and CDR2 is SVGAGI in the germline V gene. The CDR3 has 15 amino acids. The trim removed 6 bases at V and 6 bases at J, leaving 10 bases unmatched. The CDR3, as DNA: TGTGCCAGCAGAATCACAGGGGGTAGTGTCAATGAGCAGTTCTTC. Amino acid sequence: CASRITGGSVNEQFF.

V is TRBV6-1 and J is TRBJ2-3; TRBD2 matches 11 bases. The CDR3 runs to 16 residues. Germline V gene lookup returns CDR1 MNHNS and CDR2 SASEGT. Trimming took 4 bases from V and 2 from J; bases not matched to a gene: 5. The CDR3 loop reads CASSATSGGHTDTQYF. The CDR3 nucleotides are TGTGCCAGCAGTGCTACTAGCGGGGGTCACACAGATACGCAGTATTTT.

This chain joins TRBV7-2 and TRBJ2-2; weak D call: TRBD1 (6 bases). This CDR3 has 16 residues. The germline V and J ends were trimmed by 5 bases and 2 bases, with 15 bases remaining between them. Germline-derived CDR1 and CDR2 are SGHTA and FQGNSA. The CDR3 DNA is TGTGCCAGCAGCCAAACCGGGACACCCAACACCGGGGAGCTGTTTTTT. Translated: CASSQTGTPNTGELFF.

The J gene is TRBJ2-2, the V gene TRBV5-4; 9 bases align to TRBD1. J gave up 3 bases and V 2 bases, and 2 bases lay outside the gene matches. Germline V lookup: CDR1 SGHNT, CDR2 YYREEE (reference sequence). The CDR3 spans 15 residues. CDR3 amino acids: CASSLRDRDTGELFF. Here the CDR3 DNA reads TGTGCCAGCAGCTTAAGGGACAGGGACACCGGGGAGCTGTTTTTT.

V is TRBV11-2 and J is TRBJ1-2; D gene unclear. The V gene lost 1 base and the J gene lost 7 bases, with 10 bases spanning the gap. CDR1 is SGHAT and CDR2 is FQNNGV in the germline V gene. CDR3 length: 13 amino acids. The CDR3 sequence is CASSLGSGSGYTF. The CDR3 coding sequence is TGTGCCAGCAGCTTAGGGTCCGGGAGTGGCTACACCTTC.

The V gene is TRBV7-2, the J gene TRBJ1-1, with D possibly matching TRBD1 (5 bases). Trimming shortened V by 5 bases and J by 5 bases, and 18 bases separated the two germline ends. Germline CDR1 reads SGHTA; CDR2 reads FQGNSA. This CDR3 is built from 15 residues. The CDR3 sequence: CASSPGTGIGTEAFF. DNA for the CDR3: TGTGCCAGCAGCCCAGGAACAGGCATTGGGACTGAAGCTTTCTTT.

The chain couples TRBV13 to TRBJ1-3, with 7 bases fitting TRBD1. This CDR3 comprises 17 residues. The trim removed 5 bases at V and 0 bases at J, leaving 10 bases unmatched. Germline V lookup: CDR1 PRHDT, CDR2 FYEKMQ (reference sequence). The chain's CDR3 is CASSTLDRRRSGNTIYF. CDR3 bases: TGTGCCAGCAGCACATTGGACAGGCGCCGCTCTGGAAACACCATATATTTT.

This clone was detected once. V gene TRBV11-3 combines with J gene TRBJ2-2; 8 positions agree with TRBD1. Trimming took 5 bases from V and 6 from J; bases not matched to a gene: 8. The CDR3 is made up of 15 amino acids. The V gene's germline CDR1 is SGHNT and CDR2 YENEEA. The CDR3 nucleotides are TGTGCCAGCAGCCTCAGACAGGGGTCCCCCGGGGAGCTGTTTTTT. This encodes CASSLRQGSPGELFF.

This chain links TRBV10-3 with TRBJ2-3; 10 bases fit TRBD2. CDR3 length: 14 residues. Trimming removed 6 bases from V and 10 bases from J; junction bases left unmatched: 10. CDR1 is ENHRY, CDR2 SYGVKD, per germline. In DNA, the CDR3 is TGTGCCATCAGAGAGCGGGGGGGCGAGGGGGCGCAGTATTTT. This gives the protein CAIRERGGEGAQYF.

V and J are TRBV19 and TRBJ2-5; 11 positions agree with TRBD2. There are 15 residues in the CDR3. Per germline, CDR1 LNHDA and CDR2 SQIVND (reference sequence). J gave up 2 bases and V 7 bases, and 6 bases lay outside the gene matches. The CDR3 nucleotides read TGTGCCAGTACTAGCGGGGGGTTAATTCAAGAGACCCAGTACTTC. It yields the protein CASTSGGLIQETQYF.

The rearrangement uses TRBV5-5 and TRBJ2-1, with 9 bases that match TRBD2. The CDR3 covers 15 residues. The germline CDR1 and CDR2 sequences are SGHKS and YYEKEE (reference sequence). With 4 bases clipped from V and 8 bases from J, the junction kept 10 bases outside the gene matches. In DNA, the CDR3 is TGTGCCAGCAGCACGGACGGCGGGGGGGCCGATGAGCAGTTCTTC. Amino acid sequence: CASSTDGGGADEQFF.

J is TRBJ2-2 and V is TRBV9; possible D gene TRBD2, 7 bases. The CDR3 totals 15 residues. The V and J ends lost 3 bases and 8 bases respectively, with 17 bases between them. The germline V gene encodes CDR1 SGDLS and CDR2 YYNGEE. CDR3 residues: CASSARTAGAGELFF. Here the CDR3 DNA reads TGTGCCAGCAGCGCCCGGACGGCGGGGGCGGGGGAGCTGTTTTTT.

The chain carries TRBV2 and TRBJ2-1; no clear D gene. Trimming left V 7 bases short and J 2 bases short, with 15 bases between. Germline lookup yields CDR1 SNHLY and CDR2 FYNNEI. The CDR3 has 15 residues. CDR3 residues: CASTPEQSAYNEQFF. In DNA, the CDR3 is TGTGCCAGCACCCCCGAGCAGAGCGCCTACAATGAGCAGTTCTTC.

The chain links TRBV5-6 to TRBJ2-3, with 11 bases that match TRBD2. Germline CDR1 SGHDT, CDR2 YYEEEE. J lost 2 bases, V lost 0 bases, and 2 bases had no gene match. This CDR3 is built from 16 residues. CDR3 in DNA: TGTGCCAGCAGCTTGGGACTAGCGGGGTCCACAGATACGCAGTATTTT. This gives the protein CASSLGLAGSTDTQYF.

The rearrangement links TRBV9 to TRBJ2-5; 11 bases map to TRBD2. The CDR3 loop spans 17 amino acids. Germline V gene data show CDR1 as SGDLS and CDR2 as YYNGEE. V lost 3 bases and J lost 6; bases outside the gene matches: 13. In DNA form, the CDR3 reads TGTGCCAGCAGCGACGGTACCCTAGCGGGGGGCGGAAAGACCCAGTACTTC. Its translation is CASSDGTLAGGGKTQYF.

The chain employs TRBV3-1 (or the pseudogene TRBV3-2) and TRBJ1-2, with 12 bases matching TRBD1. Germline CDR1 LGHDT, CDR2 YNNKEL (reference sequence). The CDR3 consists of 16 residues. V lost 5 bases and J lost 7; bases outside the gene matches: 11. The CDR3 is CASSVGGQGAYGGYTF. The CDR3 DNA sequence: TGTGCCAGCAGCGTTGGGGGACAGGGGGCTTACGGTGGCTACACCTTC.

The CDR3 loop reads CASSLNRGDGEKLFF. The CDR3 DNA reads TGTGCCAGCAGTCTTAACAGGGGCGATGGTGAAAAACTGTTTTTT. The V call is TRBV6-5, the J call TRBJ1-4; 7 nucleotides align to TRBD1. The ends lost 5 bases at V and 7 bases at J; junction bases unmatched: 10. Germline CDR1 and CDR2: MNHEY and SVGAGI. CDR3 length equals 15 residues.

The chain's CDR3 is CASSSGMGESPLHF. Here the CDR3 DNA reads TGTGCCAGCTCGAGCGGTATGGGTGAGTCACCCCTCCACTTT. This sequence joins TRBV18 and TRBJ1-6, with D unclear. The V gene's germline CDR1 is KGHSH and CDR2 LQKENI. V was shortened by 6 bases and J by 10 bases, with 16 bases between the two germline ends. This CDR3 spans 14 amino acids.

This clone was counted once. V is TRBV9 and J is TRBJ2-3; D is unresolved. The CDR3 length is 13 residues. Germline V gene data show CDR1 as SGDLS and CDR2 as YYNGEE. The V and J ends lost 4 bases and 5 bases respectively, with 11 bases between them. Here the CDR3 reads CASSPPGRDTQYF. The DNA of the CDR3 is TGTGCCAGCAGCCCCCCTGGTAGAGATACGCAGTATTTT.

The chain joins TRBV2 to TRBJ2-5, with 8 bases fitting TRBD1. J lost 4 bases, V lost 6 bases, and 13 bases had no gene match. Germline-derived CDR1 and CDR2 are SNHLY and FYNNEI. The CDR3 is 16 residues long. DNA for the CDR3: TGTGCCAGCAGGTCTATCCCACGGACAGGGTCAGAGACCCAGTACTTC. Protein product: CASRSIPRTGSETQYF.

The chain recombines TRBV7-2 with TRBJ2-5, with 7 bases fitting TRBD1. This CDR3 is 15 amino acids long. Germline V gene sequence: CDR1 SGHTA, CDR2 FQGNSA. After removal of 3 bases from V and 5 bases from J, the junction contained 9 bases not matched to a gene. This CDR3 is CASSFVQGRGETQYF. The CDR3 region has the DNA TGTGCCAGCAGCTTTGTGCAGGGCAGGGGGGAGACCCAGTACTTC.

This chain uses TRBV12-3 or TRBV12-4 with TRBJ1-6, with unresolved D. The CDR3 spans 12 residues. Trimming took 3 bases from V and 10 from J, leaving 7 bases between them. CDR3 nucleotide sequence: TGTGCCAGCAGTTTTCGTCGGTCACCCCTCCACTTT. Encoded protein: CASSFRRSPLHF.

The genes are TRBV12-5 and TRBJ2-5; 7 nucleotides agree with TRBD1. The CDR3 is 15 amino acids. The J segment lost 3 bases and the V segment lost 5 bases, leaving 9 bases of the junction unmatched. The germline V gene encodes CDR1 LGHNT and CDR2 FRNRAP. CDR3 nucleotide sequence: TGTGCTAGTGGTCCACGGACAGGACCGAAAGAGACCCAGTACTTC. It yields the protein CASGPRTGPKETQYF.

This CDR3 reads CASSQPLAGVVDEKLFF. The CDR3 DNA sequence: TGTGCCAGCAGCCAACCGCTTGCGGGGGTGGTCGATGAAAAACTGTTTTTT. The V gene is TRBV7-9, the J gene TRBJ1-4; the D gene is possibly TRBD1 (5 bases). There are 17 residues in the CDR3. CDR1 is SEHNR, CDR2 FQNEAQ, per germline (reference sequence). V gave up 5 bases and J gave up 6 bases, with 22 bases separating them.

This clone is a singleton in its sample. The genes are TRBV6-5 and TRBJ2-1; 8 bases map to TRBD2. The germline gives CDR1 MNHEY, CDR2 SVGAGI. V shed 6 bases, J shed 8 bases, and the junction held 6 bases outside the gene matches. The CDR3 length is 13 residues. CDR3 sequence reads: CASSRGGGDEQFF. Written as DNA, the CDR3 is TGTGCCAGCAGCCGGGGGGGCGGCGATGAGCAGTTCTTC.

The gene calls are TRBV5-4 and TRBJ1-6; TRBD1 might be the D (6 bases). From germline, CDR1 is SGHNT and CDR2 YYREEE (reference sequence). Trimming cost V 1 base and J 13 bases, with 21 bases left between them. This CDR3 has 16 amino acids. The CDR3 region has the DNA TGTGCCAGCAGCTTGTCCGAGGGCGGGGGGCGGAGTCCCCTCCACTTT. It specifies CASSLSEGGGRSPLHF.

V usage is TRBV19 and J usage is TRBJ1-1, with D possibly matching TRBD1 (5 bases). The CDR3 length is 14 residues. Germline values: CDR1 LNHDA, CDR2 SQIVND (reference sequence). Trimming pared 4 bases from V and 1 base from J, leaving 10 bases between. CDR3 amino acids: CASSKGQTNTEAFF. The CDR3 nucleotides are TGTGCCAGTAGTAAGGGGCAGACGAACACTGAAGCTTTCTTT.

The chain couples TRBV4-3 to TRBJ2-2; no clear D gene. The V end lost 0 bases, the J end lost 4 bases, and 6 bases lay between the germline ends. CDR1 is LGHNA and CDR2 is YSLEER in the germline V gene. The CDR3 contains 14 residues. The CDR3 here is CASSQDIPTGELFF. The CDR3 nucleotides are TGCGCCAGCAGCCAAGATATTCCCACCGGGGAGCTGTTTTTT.